This TCR beta chain was sequenced in a study of T cell repertoires in cytomegalovirus infection. Study information: From public TCR beta signatures came an indication of both CMV infection and matching HLA type.

The ends were cut back, 10 bases at V and 0 bases at J, with 10 bases in the middle. The CDR3 totals 12 residues. Germline V lookup: CDR1 ENHRY, CDR2 SYGVKD. This clonotype was counted a few times. The target antigen is unknown. Study-wide findings and caveats: Summed public TCR beta family frequency identified CMV carriers bearing the relevant HLA. Predominance within the ex vivo response was attributable to HLA-C-restricted CMV-specific TCR beta clonotypes.

One entry per CDR3 protein, called by TCRdb with MiXCR from the reads. In the table there are around 170,000 distinct CDR3 sequences, approximately 15% of which are singletons. The source of this sequence is a human donor in good health (CMV status not recorded). Some clones in this sample may be carry-over from other donors' samples. Material: PBMCs. The J gene is TRBJ2-7, the V gene TRBV10-3; D might be TRBD1 (5 bases). CDR3 coding DNA: TGTGCCACGACGGACACCTCCTACGAGCAGTACTTC. It yields the protein CATTDTSYEQYF.